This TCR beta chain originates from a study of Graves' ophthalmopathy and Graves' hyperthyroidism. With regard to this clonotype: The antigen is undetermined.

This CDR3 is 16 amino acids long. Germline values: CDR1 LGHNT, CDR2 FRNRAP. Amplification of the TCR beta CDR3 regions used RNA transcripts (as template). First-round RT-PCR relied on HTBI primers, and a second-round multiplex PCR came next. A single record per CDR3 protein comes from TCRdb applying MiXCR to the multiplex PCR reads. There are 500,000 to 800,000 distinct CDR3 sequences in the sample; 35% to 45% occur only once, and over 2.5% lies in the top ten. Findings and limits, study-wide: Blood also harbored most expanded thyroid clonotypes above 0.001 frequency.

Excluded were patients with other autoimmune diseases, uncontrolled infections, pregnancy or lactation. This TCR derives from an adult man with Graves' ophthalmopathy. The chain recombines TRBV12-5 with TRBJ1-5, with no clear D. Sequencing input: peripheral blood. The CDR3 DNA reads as TGTGCCAGCAGTTCCTCCTTCGGGGATAGCAATCAGCCCCAGCATTTT. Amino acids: CASSSSFGDSNQPQHF. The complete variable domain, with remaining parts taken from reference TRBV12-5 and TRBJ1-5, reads DARVTQTPRHKVTEMGQEVTMRCQPILGHNTVFWYRQTMMQGLELLAYFRNRAPLDDSGMPKDRFSAEMPDATLATLKIQPSEPRDSAVYFCASSSSFGDSNQPQHFGDGTRLSIL.